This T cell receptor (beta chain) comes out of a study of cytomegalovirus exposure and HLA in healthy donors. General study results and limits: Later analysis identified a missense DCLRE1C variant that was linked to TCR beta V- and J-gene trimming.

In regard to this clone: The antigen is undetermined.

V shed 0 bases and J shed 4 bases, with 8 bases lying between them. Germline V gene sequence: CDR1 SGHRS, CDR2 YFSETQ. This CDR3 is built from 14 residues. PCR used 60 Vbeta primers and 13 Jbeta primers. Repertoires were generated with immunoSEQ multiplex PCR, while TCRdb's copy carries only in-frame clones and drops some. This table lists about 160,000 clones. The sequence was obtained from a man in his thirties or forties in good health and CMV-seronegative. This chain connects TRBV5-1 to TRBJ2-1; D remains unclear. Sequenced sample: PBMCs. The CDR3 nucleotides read TGCGCCAGCAGCTTGGGGAGCGTTTACAATGAGCAGTTCTTC. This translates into CASSLGSVYNEQFF.